The source of this T cell receptor beta chain is a study of shared clonotypes between healthy human individuals. Trimming took 6 bases from V and 4 from J; bases not matched to a gene: 12. The germline V gene encodes CDR1 SQVTM and CDR2 ANQGSEA. This CDR3 is 15 amino acids long. Unsorted PBMC replicate PCRs used approximately 300 ng DNA, around 30,000 T cell genomes. Ten immunoSEQ deep assay plates were used to sequence the DNA of unsorted PBMCs. Authors' processing steps: Because ImmunoSEQ provided only junction sequences with no quality scores, the filtering differed. TCRdb's table, derived via immunoSEQ multiplex PCR, lists solely in-frame clones and lacks some. V and J calls and clone size follow that table, whereas D and trimming were derived from the DNA. The sample includes about half a million clones, roughly 80% seen only once; the top ten take roughly 13%. Study donors comprised healthy, HIV-negative adults devoid of recent acute infection or vaccination.

The rearrangement uses TRBV29-1 and TRBJ2-1; TRBD2 matches 7 bases. This clonotype was obtained from a woman aged 40 to 55 in good health. Some clones in this sample may be carry-over from other donors' samples. Sequences were obtained from PBMCs. The CDR3 here is CSVTRASGSYNEQFF. The CDR3 DNA follows: TGCAGCGTCACCCGGGCTAGCGGTTCTTACAATGAGCAGTTCTTC.